Shown below are 17 T cell receptor beta chains from a single sample sequenced in a study of Ad26.COV2.S vaccination and SARS-CoV-2 variants (dated by TCRdb to the early 2020s). Library construction relied on the immunoSEQ multiplex PCR assay. TCRdb obtained this table from immuneACCESS and retained in-frame rearrangements with V and J assigned. These tables miss some clones; where compared with another copy, unresolved V genes account for less than half of the shortfall, and the remainder is unexplained. The sample table records around 350,000 clones; about 85% of these occur just once. Of the sample, roughly 3.5% falls within the top ten clones. This specimen's treatment or condition label, per the study, means: 15 to 20 received Ad26.COV2.S at low or high dose, single or two shots; 5 received placebo; per-sample allocation not given. For vaccine and placebo recipients, repertoires were sequenced using samples collected on day 63 after the first injection.

The source was peripheral blood, collected in a trial of Ad26.COV2.S vaccine versus placebo. These TCRs come from a person between 18 and 65 years old who received the Ad26.COV2.S COVID-19 vaccine or a placebo.

Notes on this clone: The sample carries other DNA sequences with the same CDR3. The J gene is TRBJ1-1, the V gene TRBV18, with no clear D. CDR1 and CDR2 from the germline V gene are KGHSH and LQKENI. Trimming removed 3 bases from V and 1 base from J, with 6 bases in between. CDR3 length equals 13 residues. CDR3 residues: CASSPGQNTEAFF. In nucleotides, the CDR3 is TGTGCCAGCTCACCGGGTCAGAACACTGAAGCTTTCTTT.

In its sample, this clone was seen a few times. CDR3 DNA: TGTGCCAGCAGTTACCGAGCGGTCTCCTACGAGCAGTACTTC. Its translation is CASSYRAVSYEQYF. The chain links TRBV28 to TRBJ2-7, with TRBD2 as a possible D gene (5 bases). Trimming took off 4 bases at V and 0 bases at J, with 10 bases between the two ends. The CDR3 is made up of 14 amino acids. The germline CDR1 and CDR2 sequences are MDHEN and SYDVKM.

This chain links TRBV3-1 (or the pseudogene TRBV3-2) with TRBJ2-3; the match to TRBD1 covers 9 bases. This CDR3 has 15 amino acids. The germline CDR1 and CDR2 sequences are LGHDT and YNNKEL (reference sequence). The junction had 5 bases not matched to a gene; V was cut back by 3 bases and J by 4 bases. The CDR3 loop is CASSHLTGGADTQYF. The CDR3 DNA follows: TGTGCCAGCAGCCACCTTACAGGGGGCGCAGATACGCAGTATTTT.

The rearrangement uses TRBV5-1 and TRBJ1-5, with 11 positions matching TRBD1. Germline CDR1 is SGHRS and CDR2 is YFSETQ. The CDR3 sequence is 15 residues long. V dropped 4 bases and J dropped 7; count of bases not matched to a gene: 7. The CDR3 DNA is TGCGCCAGCAGCCCCGGACAGGGGGCGAAACAGCCCCAGCATTTT. Residues: CASSPGQGAKQPQHF.

This clone occurred many times. The J gene is TRBJ2-7, the V gene TRBV19, with D perhaps TRBD2 (6 bases). This CDR3 has 15 residues. Per the germline V gene, CDR1 is LNHDA and CDR2 is SQIVND (reference sequence). Trimming removed 3 bases from V and 0 bases from J, with 12 bases in between. The CDR3 loop reads CASSIFYGSSYEQYF. Written as DNA, the CDR3 is TGTGCCAGTAGTATTTTTTACGGGAGCTCCTACGAGCAGTACTTC.

The CDR3 DNA reads as TGTGCCAGCAGAGACTCTTCGCCCCAGCATTTT. Translated, it gives CASRDSSPQHF. The chain combines TRBV6-5 with TRBJ1-5; the D is unclear. Trimming took 6 bases from V and 9 from J, leaving 9 bases between them. Looked up from germline, CDR1 is MNHEY and CDR2 is SVGAGI. The CDR3 length is 11 residues.

CDR3 nucleotides: TGTGCCAGCAGCTCAATGGCCGGGACACGTTACTCTGGGGCCAACGTCCTGACTTTC. Its translation: CASSSMAGTRYSGANVLTF. This sequence joins TRBV6-2 or TRBV6-3 and TRBJ2-6; D may be TRBD1 (6 bases). CDR1 and CDR2 from the germline V gene are MNHEY and SVGEGT. CDR3 size: 19 residues. Trimming removed 6 bases from V and 0 bases from J, with 21 bases in between.

The chain recombines TRBV21-1 with TRBJ2-1. TRBV21-1 corresponds to a pseudogene. This CDR3 is built from 13 residues. CDR3 coding DNA: TGTGCCAGCAGCAATTGGTCCTACAATGAGCAGTTCTTC. Translated: CASSNWSYNEQFF.

This chain connects TRBV28 to TRBJ2-1; 7 bases are shared with TRBD2. The CDR3 has 15 residues. Germline CDR1 reads MDHEN; CDR2 reads SYDVKM. V gave up 5 bases and J gave up 8 bases; unmatched junction bases: 12. CDR3 residues: CASSAHPGTIHEQFF. The DNA for the CDR3 is TGTGCCAGCAGTGCCCACCCCGGGACTATCCATGAGCAGTTCTTC.

The chain is built from TRBV3-1 (or the pseudogene TRBV3-2) and TRBJ2-1; 7 bases map to TRBD2. CDR1 is LGHDT, CDR2 YNNKEL, per germline (reference sequence). The CDR3 has 17 amino acids. The ends lost 4 bases at V and 0 bases at J; junction bases unmatched: 9. The chain's CDR3 is CASSLPRGGSSYNEQFF. The CDR3 region has the DNA TGTGCCAGCAGCCTCCCCCGGGGCGGGAGCTCCTACAATGAGCAGTTCTTC.

The rearrangement links TRBV25-1 to TRBJ1-6, with TRBD1 identical over 7 bases. Germline CDR1 MGHDK, CDR2 SYGVNS. J lost 1 base, V lost 10 bases, and 4 bases had no gene match. This CDR3 has 14 residues. CDR3 region: CANTRGSYNSPLHF. As DNA, the CDR3 is TGTGCCAATACCAGGGGGTCCTATAATTCACCCCTCCACTTT.

The chain couples TRBV9 to TRBJ2-7; no clear D gene. Germline values: CDR1 SGDLS, CDR2 YYNGEE. V lost 3 bases and J 6 bases, leaving 10 bases between the germline ends. The CDR3 is made up of 12 amino acids. CDR3 protein: CASSAETTEQYF. The CDR3 bases are TGTGCCAGCAGCGCGGAGACAACCGAGCAGTACTTC.

V gene TRBV7-2 combines with J gene TRBJ1-4; maybe TRBD1 (6 bases). Germline V gene sequence: CDR1 SGHTA, CDR2 FQGNSA. V was cut by 5 bases and J by 8 bases, with 18 bases left in between. This CDR3 has 15 residues. This CDR3 is CASSRSSGGYEKLFF. CDR3 coding DNA: TGTGCCAGCAGCCGCTCAAGTGGGGGCTACGAAAAACTGTTTTTT.

The genes are TRBV5-5 and TRBJ2-7; D could derive from TRBD1 or TRBD2 (5 bases each). V shed 5 bases and J shed 6 bases, with 9 bases lying between them. In germline, CDR1 is SGHKS, CDR2 YYEKEE (reference sequence). There are 11 residues in the CDR3. The CDR3 nucleotides read TGTGCCAGCAGTTGGGACCGCGAGCAGTACTTC. This translates into CASSWDREQYF.

The chain combines TRBV18 with TRBJ2-5, with D perhaps matching TRBD1 or TRBD2 (5 bases each). Per the germline V gene, CDR1 is KGHSH and CDR2 is LQKENI. V lost 2 bases and J 5 bases, leaving 15 bases between the germline ends. This CDR3 has 15 residues. In nucleotides, the CDR3 is TGTGCCAGCTCACCAAAAACCGGGACGGCCGAGACCCAGTACTTC. This sequence encodes CASSPKTGTAETQYF.

V and J are TRBV7-9 and TRBJ2-5; D perhaps matches TRBD1 (5 bases). The CDR3 spans 16 residues. Trimming removed 5 bases at V and 2 bases at J, with 18 bases between. In germline, CDR1 is SEHNR, CDR2 FQNEAQ (reference sequence). CDR3 DNA sequence: TGTGCCAGCAGCGCCCTAGGGGCCAGTTTTCAAGAGACCCAGTACTTC. Its protein product is CASSALGASFQETQYF.

This chain uses TRBV9 with TRBJ2-3, with D uncertain. Germline CDR1 reads SGDLS; CDR2 reads YYNGEE. The CDR3 spans 12 residues. The V end lost 3 bases, the J end lost 2 bases, and 4 bases lay between the germline ends. The CDR3 region has the DNA TGTGCCAGCAGCGACCCCACAGATACGCAGTATTTT. This encodes CASSDPTDTQYF.